The following is a T cell receptor beta chain sequence with its context. This entry is derived from a study of blood T cell repertoires in COVID-19. The data were produced by immunoSEQ multiplex PCR, yet TCRdb's version contains in-frame clones alone and is incomplete. The repertoire holds about 160,000 clones, with about 90% as singletons. J lost 4 bases, V lost 7 bases, and 7 bases had no gene match. This CDR3 comprises 14 residues. The germline V gene encodes CDR1 LNHDA and CDR2 SQIVND (reference sequence). The sequence was obtained from a woman in her fifties or sixties who had recovered from COVID-19. Sequences were obtained from PBMCs or T cells enriched from blood (not recorded which). The chain links TRBV19 to TRBJ1-2; 9 positions match TRBD1. The CDR3 region has the DNA TGTGCCAGTAATCCACAGGGGGCGGGCTATGGCTACACCTTC. It encodes CASNPQGAGYGYTF.